The 32 T cell receptor beta chains below were found in one sample sequenced in a study of T cells expressing NK-cell markers. After re-calling the 5' RACE reads, TCRdb lists one entry per CDR3 protein, DNA absent. The data include about 440,000 distinct CDR3 sequences; the top ten clones carry approximately 6.8%. The sequencing input was blood T cells: a sorted CD56 or NKG2C T cell subset, CD4+ or CD8+ T cells, or bulk PBMC T cells (not recorded which). The origin of the receptors is a woman aged 18 to 75 in good health.

The chain carries TRBV29-1 and TRBJ2-2; TCRdb's D call of TRBD2 is untestable without DNA. The germline V gene encodes CDR1 SQVTM and CDR2 ANQGSEA. The CDR3 is made up of 14 amino acids. CDR3 residues: CSVERAGYTGELFF.

The rearrangement joins TRBV29-1 to TRBJ2-2; there is no DNA to check the TCRdb D call of TRBD1. The CDR3 has 11 residues. Germline V CDR1 and CDR2: SQVTM, ANQGSEA. CDR3 residues: CSVDGRGELFF.

This sequence joins TRBV12-3 or TRBV12-4 and TRBJ2-3. The CDR3 is 11 amino acids. CDR3 amino acids: CASSTLDTQYF.

The chain links TRBV19 to TRBJ1-1; TCRdb designates TRBD1, a call that cannot be tested without DNA. Germline CDR1 reads LNHDA; CDR2 reads SQIVND (reference sequence). The CDR3 is 13 residues long. The CDR3 sequence is CASSMGAGTEAFF.

The chain carries TRBV19 and TRBJ2-7; without DNA, the TCRdb call of TRBD2 cannot be checked. The length of the CDR3 is 13 residues. Germline V lookup: CDR1 LNHDA, CDR2 SQIVND (reference sequence). The CDR3 sequence: CASSIGGGYEQYF.

J is TRBJ2-1 and V is TRBV6-2 or TRBV6-3; TCRdb outputs TRBD2, but without DNA this stays unchecked. The CDR3 sequence is 13 residues long. Germline loops: CDR1 MNHEY, CDR2 SVGEGT. The CDR3 region is CASSKITRDEQFF.

The rearrangement uses TRBV18 and TRBJ1-1. The CDR3 runs to 12 residues. Germline CDR1 and CDR2: KGHSH and LQKENI. This CDR3 reads CASSPRDPRAFF.

V gene TRBV12-3 or TRBV12-4 combines with J gene TRBJ2-1; TCRdb selects TRBD2, and the lack of DNA leaves this call unchecked. This CDR3 region has 16 residues. CDR3 sequence reads: CASNNRGSGGNNEQFF.

The chain uses TRBV6-2 or TRBV6-3 and TRBJ1-5; absent DNA, TCRdb's TRBD1 call cannot be checked. Germline CDR1 is MNHEY and CDR2 is SVGEGT. CDR3 length equals 15 residues. The CDR3 loop is CASSYSGQLNQPQHF.

The chain links TRBV11-2 to TRBJ2-2. Germline values: CDR1 SGHAT, CDR2 FQNNGV. This CDR3 has 16 residues. The CDR3 sequence is CASSPVWGRRAGELFF.

This chain joins TRBV11-2 and TRBJ1-1. CDR1 SGHAT and CDR2 FQNNGV come from the germline V gene. The CDR3 runs to 13 residues. CDR3 amino acids: CASSLGLRPEAFF.

The chain uses TRBV24-1 and TRBJ1-1; TCRdb proposes TRBD1, but this gene call is untestable without DNA. The CDR3 extends over 12 amino acids. Per germline, CDR1 KGHDR and CDR2 SFDVKD. CDR3 region: CATSDLWGEAFF.

The chain's CDR3 is CASSRATPPYNEQFF. The chain has TRBV11-1 and TRBJ2-1. The germline V gene has CDR1 SGHAT and CDR2 FQDESV (reference sequence). The CDR3 contains 15 residues.

V usage is TRBV5-1 and J usage is TRBJ1-1; TCRdb's D call, TRBD1, is unchecked because there is no DNA. CDR1 and CDR2 from the germline V gene are SGHRS and YFSETQ. The CDR3 has 15 residues. CDR3 loop: CASSLARTGGTEAFF.

The V call is TRBV9, the J call TRBJ2-7; TCRdb's D call of TRBD1 is untestable without DNA. Germline assignment: CDR1 SGDLS and CDR2 YYNGEE. The CDR3 consists of 15 residues. Here the CDR3 reads CASSVASDRVGEQYF.

The rearrangement uses TRBV25-1 and TRBJ1-3. CDR3 length: 14 amino acids. CDR1 and CDR2 (germline): MGHDK, SYGVNS. This CDR3 is CASSGVFSGNTIYF.

This chain links TRBV28 with TRBJ2-7; TCRdb picks TRBD1, but there is no DNA to check that call. Germline V gene lookup returns CDR1 MDHEN and CDR2 SYDVKM. The CDR3 totals 13 residues. CDR3 region: CASTVQGRDEQYF.

V and J are TRBV5-4 and TRBJ2-1; TCRdb proposes TRBD1, but this gene call is untestable without DNA. Germline CDR1 is SGHNT and CDR2 is YYREEE (reference sequence). The CDR3 has 15 residues. The chain's CDR3 is CARRQTGGPYNEQFF.

The rearrangement links TRBV20-1 to TRBJ1-1; TCRdb's D gene call, TRBD1, goes unchecked for lack of DNA. CDR3 size: 15 residues. The germline gives CDR1 DFQATT, CDR2 SNEGSKA (reference sequence). CDR3: CSADPGTLMNTEAFF.

V is TRBV12-3 or TRBV12-4 and J is TRBJ2-7. This CDR3 is 12 amino acids long. This CDR3 reads CASSPTSYEQYF.

The CDR3 sequence: CASSFTVEPQHF. This rearrangement joins TRBV7-2 to TRBJ1-5. Looked up from germline, CDR1 is SGHTA and CDR2 is FQGNSA. This CDR3 comprises 12 residues.

The V and J genes are TRBV12-3 or TRBV12-4 and TRBJ1-2; TCRdb proposes TRBD1, but this gene call is untestable without DNA. The length of the CDR3 is 13 residues. CDR3: CASSPRTAYGYTF.

V gene TRBV7-9 combines with J gene TRBJ2-4; as DNA is missing, the TRBD2 call by TCRdb cannot be tested. The CDR3 has 13 amino acids. CDR1 and CDR2 from the germline V gene are SEHNR and FQNEAQ (reference sequence). The CDR3 spells CASSIGRADIQYF.

The chain employs TRBV27 and TRBJ2-5; checking the TCRdb D call of TRBD1 is not possible without DNA. Germline CDR1 MNHEY, CDR2 SMNVEV (reference sequence). The CDR3 extends over 15 amino acids. The CDR3 sequence: CASSPIVGQQETQYF.

The rearrangement uses TRBV28 and TRBJ2-4; no DNA is available, so the TRBD2 call from TCRdb remains unchecked. The CDR3 covers 15 residues. Germline lookup yields CDR1 MDHEN and CDR2 SYDVKM. The CDR3 is CASSFLREGENIQYF.

This chain joins TRBV20-1 and TRBJ2-7; TCRdb returns TRBD2, unconfirmable since there is no DNA. Germline CDR1 reads DFQATT; CDR2 reads SNEGSKA (reference sequence). The CDR3 extends over 15 amino acids. CDR3 sequence reads: CSARSPSGSIYEQYF.

The chain couples TRBV20-1 to TRBJ2-2; the D call from TCRdb, TRBD2, cannot be confirmed without DNA. The germline CDR1 and CDR2 sequences are DFQATT and SNEGSKA (reference sequence). There are 16 residues in the CDR3. CDR3 residues: CSASGSSGSSGGELFF.

The rearrangement uses TRBV6-2 or TRBV6-3 and TRBJ2-7; without DNA, the TCRdb call of TRBD1 cannot be checked. CDR3 length: 14 residues. The germline CDR1 and CDR2 sequences are MNHEY and SVGEGT. The CDR3 loop is CASTWDRVAYEQYF.

CDR3 in amino acids: CASSYKGGVTGNTIYF. The V gene is TRBV6-5, the J gene TRBJ1-3; as DNA is missing, the TRBD1 call by TCRdb cannot be tested. Germline V gene sequence: CDR1 MNHEY, CDR2 SVGAGI. The CDR3 consists of 16 residues.

The chain is built from TRBV20-1 and TRBJ2-1; with no DNA, the TCRdb D assignment of TRBD1 cannot be verified. The germline V gene has CDR1 DFQATT and CDR2 SNEGSKA (reference sequence). The CDR3 is 15 amino acids. The CDR3 loop reads CSARGRRGEYNEQFF.

The CDR3 reads CASKPPGQGNTEAFF. V usage is TRBV28 and J usage is TRBJ1-1; TCRdb reports TRBD1, a call that lacks DNA to check it against. The germline CDR1 and CDR2 sequences are MDHEN and SYDVKM. The CDR3 length is 15 residues.

This rearrangement joins TRBV4-1 to TRBJ2-1; checking the TCRdb D call of TRBD2 is not possible without DNA. Germline CDR1 reads MGHRA; CDR2 reads YSYEKL. The CDR3 has 19 amino acids. CDR3 sequence reads: CASSHARLAGASSYNEQFF.